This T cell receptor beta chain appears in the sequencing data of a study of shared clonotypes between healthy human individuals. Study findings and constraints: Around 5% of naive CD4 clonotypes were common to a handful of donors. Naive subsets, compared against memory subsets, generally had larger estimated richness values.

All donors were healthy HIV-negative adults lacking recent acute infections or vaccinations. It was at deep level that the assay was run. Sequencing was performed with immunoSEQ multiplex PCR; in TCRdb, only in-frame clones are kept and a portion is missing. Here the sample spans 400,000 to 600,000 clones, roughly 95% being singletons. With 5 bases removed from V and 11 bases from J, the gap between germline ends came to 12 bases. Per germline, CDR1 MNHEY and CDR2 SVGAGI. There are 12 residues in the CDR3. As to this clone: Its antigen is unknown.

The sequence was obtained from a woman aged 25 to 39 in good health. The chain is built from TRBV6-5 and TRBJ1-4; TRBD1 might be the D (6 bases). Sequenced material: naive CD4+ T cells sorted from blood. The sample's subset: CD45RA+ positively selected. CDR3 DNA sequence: TGTGCCAGCAGTACCCTGGGGGGCAAACTGTTTTTT. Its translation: CASSTLGGKLFF.